The entry below gives a single TCR beta chain sequence along with its context. This sample is drawn from a study of blood T cell repertoires in COVID-19. Study context: Whether acute or convalescent, the COVID-19 samples came from the United States, Italy and Spain. Sample material is recorded as cDNA or gDNA derived from T cells, B-cell-depleted T cells, or PBMCs.

Patients in Seattle were enrolled during active infection, then followed longitudinally. Original methodology: Reference gene primer amplification gave nucleated cell count estimates. Sequencing used immunoSEQ multiplex PCR; TCRdb keeps in-frame clones, though not all of them. Clonal size and the V and J genes are those of that table, whereas D and trimming came from the DNA. This sample has approximately 110,000 clones, with about 74% found just once. Sequenced: peripheral blood. This clonotype originated in an elderly man with COVID-19, enrolled during active disease.

The CDR3 spells CASSLIWAGGPADTQYF. The CDR3 DNA sequence: TGTGCCAGCAGCTTGATCTGGGCGGGAGGGCCGGCAGATACGCAGTATTTT. V gene TRBV7-9 combines with J gene TRBJ2-3; 9 positions agree with TRBD2. The V gene end was trimmed by 3 bases and the J gene end by 4 bases; junction bases not matched to a gene: 11. The CDR3 is 17 amino acids. Germline CDR1 and CDR2: SEHNR and FQNEAQ (reference sequence).